This T cell receptor (beta chain) was observed in a study of blood T cell repertoires in COVID-19. V was pared by 1 base and J by 6 bases, with 16 bases between. This CDR3 spans 16 amino acids. CDR1 and CDR2 (germline): MGHRA, YSYEKL. The authors' processing: Estimated nucleated cell counts came from reference gene primer amplification. Sequencing used immunoSEQ multiplex PCR; TCRdb keeps in-frame clones, though not all of them. The V and J calls and the clone size are those of that table, but D and trimming were determined from the DNA. The table includes about 250,000 clones, 84% detected once. This clone was detected once.

This TCR was recovered from a woman in her 40s who had recovered from COVID-19. Sequencing input: peripheral blood. The chain combines TRBV4-1 with TRBJ1-5; D is uncertain. The CDR3 region is CASSQVGGRNIQPQHF. DNA for the CDR3: TGCGCCAGCAGCCAAGTCGGTGGCAGGAACATTCAGCCCCAGCATTTT.